The 21 T cell receptor beta chains below all came from one sample that was sequenced in a study of T cells in Graves' hyperthyroidism and ophthalmopathy. Amplification of TCR beta CDR3 regions used RNA as the template. Initially, a first-round RT-PCR of the TCR CDR3 employed the HTBI primer set. TCRdb called the multiplex PCR reads again in MiXCR, with one record for every CDR3 protein. The sample shows about 420,000 distinct CDR3 sequences, about a sixth of them seen only once. Input material: blood. The receptors derive from a woman between 18 and 29 years old with Graves' hyperthyroidism.

This clonotype was detected ten times or more. CDR3 nucleotides: TGTGCCAGCACCCCGGGGACTAGCGGGAGGACAGATACGCAGTATTTT. This sequence encodes CASTPGTSGRTDTQYF. This sequence joins TRBV2 and TRBJ2-3; the match to TRBD2 covers 15 bases. Germline values: CDR1 SNHLY, CDR2 FYNNEI. This CDR3 spans 16 amino acids. The V and J ends lost 7 bases and 3 bases, in that order; junction bases with no gene match: 5.

In this sample, this clonotype turned up a few times. The chain uses TRBV28 and TRBJ2-5; either TRBD1 or TRBD2 may fit D (6 bases each). Looked up from germline, CDR1 is MDHEN and CDR2 is SYDVKM. The CDR3 has 16 residues. Trimming left V 1 base short and J 5 bases short, with 17 bases between. This CDR3 is CASSLYSRGHQETQYF. CDR3 in DNA: TGTGCCAGCAGTTTATATTCACGGGGGCATCAGGAGACCCAGTACTTC.

This rearrangement joins TRBV19 to TRBJ1-1; possibly TRBD1 for D (5 bases). V lost 3 bases to trimming and J lost 5 bases, with 10 bases between them. This CDR3 has 13 residues. The germline V gene has CDR1 LNHDA and CDR2 SQIVND (reference sequence). CDR3 bases: TGTGCCAGTAGTATTTCAGGGTGGACTGAAGCTTTCTTT. Protein: CASSISGWTEAFF.

This clonotype was picked up many times. The chain employs TRBV5-1 and TRBJ2-1; no firm D call. This CDR3 comprises 14 residues. Per the germline V gene, CDR1 is SGHRS and CDR2 is YFSETQ. The ends were cut back, 0 bases at V and 6 bases at J, with 10 bases in the middle. The CDR3 DNA reads TGCGCCAGCAGCTTGGAACAAGGGTTCAATGAGCAGTTCTTC. This encodes CASSLEQGFNEQFF.

This clonotype has at least ten counts. The chain has TRBV30 and TRBJ2-2, with D perhaps matching TRBD1 (5 bases). V gave up 0 bases and J gave up 5 bases, with 7 bases separating them. This CDR3 spans 13 amino acids. Germline lookup yields CDR1 GTSNPN and CDR2 SVGIG (reference sequence). The CDR3 nucleotides are TGTGCCTGGAGTGTACAGGTGACCGGGGAGCTGTTTTTT. Protein: CAWSVQVTGELFF.

This clonotype was observed at least ten times. This chain uses TRBV11-3 with TRBJ1-2; 8 bases map to TRBD1. From germline, CDR1 is SGHNT and CDR2 YENEEA. The CDR3 runs 14 residues. V was pared by 4 bases and J by 7 bases, with 8 bases of the junction left unmatched. CDR3 coding DNA: TGTGCCAGCAGCTATGAGTCAGGGGGCAGTGGCTACACCTTC. Amino acid sequence: CASSYESGGSGYTF.

V gene TRBV25-1 combines with J gene TRBJ2-3, with 7 nucleotides matching TRBD1. The CDR3 loop spans 18 amino acids. Germline CDR1 reads MGHDK; CDR2 reads SYGVNS. The J segment lost 5 bases and the V segment lost 2 bases, leaving 16 bases of the junction unmatched. The CDR3, as DNA: TGTGCCAGCAGTGAAGGGGTTACAGGGGTCCAAGGGGAAGATACGCAGTATTTT. Its protein is CASSEGVTGVQGEDTQYF.

Only a few counts were recorded for this clonotype. The genes are TRBV4-1 and TRBJ2-7; TRBD2 is a possible D gene (6 bases). The CDR3 is made up of 13 amino acids. V was cut by 4 bases and J by 6 bases, with 13 bases left in between. Germline CDR1 MGHRA, CDR2 YSYEKL. The CDR3 DNA follows: TGCGCCAGCAGCCGAAGGGACTCGGCCGAGCAGTACTTC. Protein: CASSRRDSAEQYF.

This clonotype was detected ten times or more. The gene calls are TRBV12-3 or TRBV12-4 and TRBJ2-1; D is possibly TRBD1 (6 bases). The CDR3 length is 15 residues. Trimming pared 5 bases from V and 0 bases from J, leaving 11 bases between. CDR3 sequence: CASSKEQGSYNEQFF. The CDR3 DNA reads TGTGCCAGCAGTAAGGAACAGGGCTCCTACAATGAGCAGTTCTTC.

This clonotype has ten or more counts. V is TRBV15 and J is TRBJ1-2, with D tentatively TRBD1 (5 bases). The ends were cut back, 3 bases at V and 5 bases at J, with 25 bases in the middle. The CDR3 totals 18 residues. Germline CDR1 and CDR2: LNHNV and YYDKDF (reference sequence). The chain's CDR3 is CATSSEAPRGPGGYGYTF. Here the CDR3 DNA reads TGTGCCACCAGCAGCGAAGCCCCCCGGGGCCCGGGAGGGTATGGCTACACCTTC.

The J gene is TRBJ1-3, the V gene TRBV20-1; D might be TRBD1 (5 bases). The CDR3 runs to 17 residues. V lost 1 base to trimming and J lost 3 bases, with 19 bases between them. The germline V gene has CDR1 DFQATT and CDR2 SNEGSKA (reference sequence). The CDR3 loop is CSARASWGREGGNTIYF. The CDR3 nucleotides read TGCAGTGCTAGAGCCTCCTGGGGCAGGGAGGGTGGAAACACCATATATTTT.

This rearrangement joins TRBV10-3 to TRBJ1-5; 7 bases match TRBD1. The V gene end was trimmed by 10 bases and the J gene end by 0 bases; junction bases not matched to a gene: 9. This CDR3 contains 15 residues. Per germline, CDR1 ENHRY and CDR2 SYGVKD. CDR3 amino acids: CATGGQRNSNQPQHF. The CDR3 bases are TGTGCCACCGGGGGACAGCGAAATAGCAATCAGCCCCAGCATTTT.

This clonotype was counted at least ten times. CDR3 bases: TGTGCCAGCAGCCGGGACAGGTCAAATGAAAAACTGTTTTTT. This gives the protein CASSRDRSNEKLFF. The rearrangement joins TRBV11-2 to TRBJ1-4, with 8 nucleotides matching TRBD1. This CDR3 region has 14 residues. V trimming: 5 bases; J trimming: 5 bases; junction bases outside the gene matches: 4. Germline CDR1 and CDR2: SGHAT and FQNNGV.

The V call is TRBV10-3, the J call TRBJ1-2; unclear D gene. The CDR3 spans 14 residues. CDR1 is ENHRY and CDR2 is SYGVKD in the germline V gene. V lost 8 bases and J 0 bases, leaving 13 bases between the germline ends. CDR3 sequence reads: CAIGTSLANYGYTF. Here the CDR3 DNA reads TGTGCCATCGGCACGAGCTTAGCTAACTATGGCTACACCTTC.

Ten or more counts support this clonotype. This chain uses TRBV5-1 with TRBJ2-1, with D perhaps being TRBD1 or TRBD2 (5 bases each). Germline V lookup: CDR1 SGHRS, CDR2 YFSETQ. Trimming left V 6 bases short and J 5 bases short, with 18 bases between. This CDR3 has 15 residues. CDR3 bases: TGCGCCAGCAACCCAGGCCGGGACGAGCACAATGAGCAGTTCTTC. It yields the protein CASNPGRDEHNEQFF.

This clonotype was seen ten or more times. The rearrangement joins TRBV12-3 or TRBV12-4 to TRBJ2-7; TRBD2 agrees at 7 bases. Trimming at V came to 3 bases and at J to 5 bases, leaving 10 bases not matched to a gene. This CDR3 has 15 amino acids. CDR3 loop: CASSFGAGSYHEQYF. In nucleotides, the CDR3 is TGTGCCAGCAGTTTTGGAGCGGGAAGCTACCACGAGCAGTACTTC.

A remark on this clonotype: It is likely a read error, because the conserved phenylalanine at the end of the CDR3 is missing. The chain recombines TRBV4-1 with TRBJ1-1, with D perhaps matching TRBD1 (5 bases). Germline loops: CDR1 MGHRA, CDR2 YSYEKL. V was shortened by 4 bases and J by 0 bases, with 12 bases between the two germline ends. The CDR3 sequence is 15 residues long. The CDR3: CASSPRGGMNTEAFL. In DNA, the CDR3 is TGCGCCAGCAGCCCAAGGGGCGGGATGAACACTGAAGCTTTCCTT.

The rearrangement joins TRBV6-1 to TRBJ1-5, with 10 bases identical to TRBD1. CDR1 is MNHNS, CDR2 SASEGT, per germline. The junction had 7 bases not matched to a gene; V was cut back by 4 bases and J by 4 bases. This CDR3 is built from 16 residues. This CDR3 is CASSGDRGLGNQPQHF. The CDR3 DNA is TGTGCCAGCAGTGGGGACAGGGGCCTGGGTAATCAGCCCCAGCATTTT.

This clonotype was seen many times. The V and J genes are TRBV2 and TRBJ2-1; 7 nucleotides agree with TRBD2. V dropped 4 bases and J dropped 13; count of bases not matched to a gene: 7. The CDR3 has 12 amino acids. Germline V gene data show CDR1 as SNHLY and CDR2 as FYNNEI. The CDR3 region is CASSGDYPNQFF. The DNA of the CDR3 is TGTGCCAGCAGTGGGGACTACCCAAATCAGTTCTTC.

In this sample, this clonotype turned up many times. The CDR3 bases are TGTGCCAGCAGCCGAGGGGGGAACGAGCAGTACTTC. It specifies CASSRGGNEQYF. The chain links TRBV7-6 to TRBJ2-7; TRBD1 or TRBD2 may be the D gene (6 bases each). Germline V lookup: CDR1 SGHVS, CDR2 FNYEAQ. V gave up 5 bases and J gave up 5 bases, with 10 bases separating them. CDR3 length: 12 amino acids.

This chain links TRBV19 with TRBJ1-2; TRBD1 matches 8 bases. Unmatched junction bases numbered 3, after V lost 8 bases and J lost 4 bases. Germline CDR1 LNHDA, CDR2 SQIVND (reference sequence). CDR3 length equals 12 residues. The CDR3 spells CASRDRPYGYTF. CDR3 DNA sequence: TGTGCCAGTCGGGACAGGCCCTATGGCTACACCTTC.